The present T cell receptor (beta chain) was sequenced within a study of Graves' ophthalmopathy and Graves' hyperthyroidism. Across the study: Being free of ophthalmopathy for 18 months of follow-up defined stable hyperthyroidism.

V was clipped by 3 bases and J by 3 bases; unmatched bases: 3. This CDR3 spans 14 amino acids. The germline V gene has CDR1 DFQATT and CDR2 SNEGSKA (reference sequence). Amplification targeted the TCR beta CDR3 regions, with RNA transcripts as the source material. In the first round, RT-PCR was carried out with HTBI primers, and a multiplex PCR formed the second round. TCRdb re-derived calls from the multiplex PCR reads in MiXCR, one entry per CDR3 protein. Of about 500,000 distinct CDR3 sequences listed, less than 45% are singletons. The sample holds many counts of this clonotype. What it recognizes is unknown. Broader study findings: For separating ophthalmopathy from stable hyperthyroidism, a 13-signature model gave approximately 90% sensitivity and approximately 76% specificity.

This clonotype was sampled from an adult man with Graves' hyperthyroidism. The chain links TRBV20-1 to TRBJ2-5; 11 nucleotides align to TRBD2. Sequencing used peripheral blood or thyroid tissue (not recorded which). As DNA, the CDR3 is TGCAGTGCTAGGGAGGGACTAGCGGAAGAGACCCAGTACTTC. Residues: CSAREGLAEETQYF.